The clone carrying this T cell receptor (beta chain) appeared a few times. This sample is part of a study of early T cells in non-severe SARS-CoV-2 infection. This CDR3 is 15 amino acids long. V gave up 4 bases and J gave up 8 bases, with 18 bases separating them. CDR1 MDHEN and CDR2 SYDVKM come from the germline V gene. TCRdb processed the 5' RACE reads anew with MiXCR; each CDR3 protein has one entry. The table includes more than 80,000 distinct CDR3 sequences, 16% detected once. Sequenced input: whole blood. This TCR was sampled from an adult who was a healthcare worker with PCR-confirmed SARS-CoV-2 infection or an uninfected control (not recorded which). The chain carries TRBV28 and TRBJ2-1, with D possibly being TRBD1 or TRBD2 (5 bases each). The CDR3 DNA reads TGTGCCAGCAGTTACTCGGGACCCCGGGTCGATGAGCAGTTCTTC. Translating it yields CASSYSGPRVDEQFF. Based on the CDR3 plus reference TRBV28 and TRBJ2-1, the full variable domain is DVKVTQSSRYLVKRTGEKVFLECVQDMDHENMFWYRQDPGLGLRLIYFSYDVKMKEKGDIPEGYSVSREKKERFSLILESASTNQTSMYLCASSYSGPRVDEQFFGPGTRLTVL.